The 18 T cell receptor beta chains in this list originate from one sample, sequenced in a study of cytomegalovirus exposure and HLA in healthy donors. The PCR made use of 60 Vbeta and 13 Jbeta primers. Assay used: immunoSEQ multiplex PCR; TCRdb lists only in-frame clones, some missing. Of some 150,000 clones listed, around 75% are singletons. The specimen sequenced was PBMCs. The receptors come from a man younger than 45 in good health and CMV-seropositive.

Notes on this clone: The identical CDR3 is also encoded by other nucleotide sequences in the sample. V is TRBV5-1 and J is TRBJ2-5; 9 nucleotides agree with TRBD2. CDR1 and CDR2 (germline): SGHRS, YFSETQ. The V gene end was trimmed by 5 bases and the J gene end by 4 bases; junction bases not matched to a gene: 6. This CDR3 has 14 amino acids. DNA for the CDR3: TGCGCCAGCAGTTTTGGGACTAGCCGAGAGACCCAGTACTTC. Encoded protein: CASSFGTSRETQYF.

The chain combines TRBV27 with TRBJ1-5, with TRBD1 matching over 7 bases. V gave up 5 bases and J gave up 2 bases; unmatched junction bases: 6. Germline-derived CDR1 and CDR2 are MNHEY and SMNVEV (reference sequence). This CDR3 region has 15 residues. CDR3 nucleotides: TGTGCCAGCAGTCCACGACAGGGCCGCAATCAGCCCCAGCATTTT. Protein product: CASSPRQGRNQPQHF.

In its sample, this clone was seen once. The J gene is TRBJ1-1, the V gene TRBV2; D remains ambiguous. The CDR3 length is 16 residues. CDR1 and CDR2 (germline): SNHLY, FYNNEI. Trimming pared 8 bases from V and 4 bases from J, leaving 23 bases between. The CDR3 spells CASPKPGSLKITEAFF. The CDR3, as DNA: TGTGCCAGCCCCAAGCCGGGGTCCCTTAAGATCACTGAAGCTTTCTTT.

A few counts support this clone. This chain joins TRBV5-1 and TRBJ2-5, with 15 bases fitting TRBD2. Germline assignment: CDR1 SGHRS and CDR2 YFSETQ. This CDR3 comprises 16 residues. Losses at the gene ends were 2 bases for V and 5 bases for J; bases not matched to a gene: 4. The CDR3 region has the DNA TGCGCCAGCAGCTTAGGACTAGCGGGAGGGGTGGAGACCCAGTACTTC. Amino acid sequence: CASSLGLAGGVETQYF.

The CDR3 bases are TGTGCCAGCAGCAGGGAGGGACAGGGCACCTACGAGCAGTACTTC. As protein: CASSREGQGTYEQYF. The chain links TRBV5-8 to TRBJ2-7; 9 bases align to TRBD1. V lost 4 bases and J lost 2; bases outside the gene matches: 7. In germline, CDR1 is SGHTS, CDR2 YDEGEE. This CDR3 has 15 amino acids.

The CDR3 region is CASSSPGLAYNEQFF. CDR3 DNA: TGTGCCAGCAGCTCTCCGGGACTAGCATACAATGAGCAGTTCTTC. The chain joins TRBV11-3 to TRBJ2-1, with 9 bases identical to TRBD2. The CDR3 runs to 15 residues. Germline-derived CDR1 and CDR2 are SGHNT and YENEEA. Trimming took 4 bases from V and 4 from J; bases not matched to a gene: 5.

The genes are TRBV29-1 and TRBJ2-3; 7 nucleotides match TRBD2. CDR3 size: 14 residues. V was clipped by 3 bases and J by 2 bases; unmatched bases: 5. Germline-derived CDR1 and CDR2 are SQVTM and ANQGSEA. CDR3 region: CSVDRGDYTDTQYF. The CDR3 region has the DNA TGCAGCGTTGATCGGGGGGATTACACAGATACGCAGTATTTT.

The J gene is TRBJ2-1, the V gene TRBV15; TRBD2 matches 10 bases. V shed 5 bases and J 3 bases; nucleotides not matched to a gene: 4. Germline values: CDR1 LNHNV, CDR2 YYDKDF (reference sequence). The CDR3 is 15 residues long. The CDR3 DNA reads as TGTGCCACCAGCCGTGGACTAGCGGACTACAATGAGCAGTTCTTC. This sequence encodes CATSRGLADYNEQFF.

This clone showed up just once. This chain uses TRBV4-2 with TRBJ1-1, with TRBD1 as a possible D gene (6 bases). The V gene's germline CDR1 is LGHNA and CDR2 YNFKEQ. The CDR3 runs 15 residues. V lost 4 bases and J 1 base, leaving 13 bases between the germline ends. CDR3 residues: CASSPTGQQNTEAFF. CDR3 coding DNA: TGTGCCAGCAGCCCTACCGGACAGCAGAACACTGAAGCTTTCTTT.

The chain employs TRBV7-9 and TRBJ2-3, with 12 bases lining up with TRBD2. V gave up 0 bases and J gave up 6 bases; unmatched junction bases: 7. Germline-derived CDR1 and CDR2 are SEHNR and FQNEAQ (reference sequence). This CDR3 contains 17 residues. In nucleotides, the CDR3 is TGTGCCAGCAGCTTAGCTCGGACTAGCGGGGCTCGGGATACGCAGTATTTT. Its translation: CASSLARTSGARDTQYF. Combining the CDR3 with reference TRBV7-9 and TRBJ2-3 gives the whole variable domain DTGVSQNPRHKITKRGQNVTFRCDPISEHNRLYWYRQTLGQGPEFLTYFQNEAQLEKSRLLSDRFSAERPKGSFSTLEIQRTEQGDSAMYLCASSLARTSGARDTQYFGPGTRLTVL.

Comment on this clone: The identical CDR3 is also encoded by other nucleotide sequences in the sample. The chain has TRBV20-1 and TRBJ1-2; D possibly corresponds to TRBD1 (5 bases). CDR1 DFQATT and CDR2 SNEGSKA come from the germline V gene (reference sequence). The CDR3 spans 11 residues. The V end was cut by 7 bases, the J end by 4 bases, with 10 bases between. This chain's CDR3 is CSVEGSYGYTF. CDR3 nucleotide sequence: TGCAGTGTGGAGGGGAGCTATGGCTACACCTTC.

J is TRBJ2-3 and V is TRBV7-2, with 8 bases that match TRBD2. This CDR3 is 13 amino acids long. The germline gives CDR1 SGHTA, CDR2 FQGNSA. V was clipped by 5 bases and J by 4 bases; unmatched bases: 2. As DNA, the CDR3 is TGTGCCAGCAGCCGGGGGGGCTCAGATACGCAGTATTTT. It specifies CASSRGGSDTQYF.

The CDR3 reads CASPGTGMNTEAFF. CDR3 coding DNA: TGTGCCAGCCCAGGGACAGGGATGAACACTGAAGCTTTCTTT. The chain carries TRBV6-1 and TRBJ1-1; 9 nucleotides agree with TRBD1. This CDR3 has 14 residues. Germline-derived CDR1 and CDR2 are MNHNS and SASEGT. J was trimmed by 0 bases and V by 8 bases; bases with no gene match: 4.

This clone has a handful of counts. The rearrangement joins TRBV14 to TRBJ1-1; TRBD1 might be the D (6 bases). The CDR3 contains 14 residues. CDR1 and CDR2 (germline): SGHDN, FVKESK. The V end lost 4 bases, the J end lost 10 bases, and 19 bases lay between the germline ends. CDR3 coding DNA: TGTGCCAGCAGCCTCTTACAGGGAGCTAGTAGAGCTTTCTTT. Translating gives CASSLLQGASRAFF.

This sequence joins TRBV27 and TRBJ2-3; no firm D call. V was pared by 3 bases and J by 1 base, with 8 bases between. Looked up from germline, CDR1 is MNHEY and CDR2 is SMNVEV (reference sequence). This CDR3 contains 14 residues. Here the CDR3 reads CASSFRLGTDTQYF. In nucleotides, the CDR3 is TGTGCCAGCAGTTTCCGGCTAGGCACAGATACGCAGTATTTT.

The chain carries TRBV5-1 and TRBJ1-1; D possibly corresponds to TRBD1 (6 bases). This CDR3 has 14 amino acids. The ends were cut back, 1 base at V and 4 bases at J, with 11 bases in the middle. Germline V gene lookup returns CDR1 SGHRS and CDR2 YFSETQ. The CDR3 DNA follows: TGCGCCAGCAGCTTGTTCCAGGGGAGCACTGAAGCTTTCTTT. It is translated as CASSLFQGSTEAFF. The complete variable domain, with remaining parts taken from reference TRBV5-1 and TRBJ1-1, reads KAGVTQTPRYLIKTRGQQVTLSCSPISGHRSVSWYQQTPGQGLQFLFEYFSETQRNKGNFPGRFSGRQFSNSRSEMNVSTLELGDSALYLCASSLFQGSTEAFFGQGTRLTVV.

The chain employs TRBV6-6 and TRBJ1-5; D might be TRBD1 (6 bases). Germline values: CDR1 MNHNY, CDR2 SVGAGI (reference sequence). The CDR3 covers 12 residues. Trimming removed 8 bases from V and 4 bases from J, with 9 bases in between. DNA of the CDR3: TGTGCCAGCGCCGGACAGAATCAGCCCCAGCATTTT. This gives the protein CASAGQNQPQHF.

The CDR3 loop is CASSPRPALLEQPQHF. The CDR3 DNA sequence: TGTGCCAGCTCACCCCGCCCAGCGTTGTTAGAACAGCCCCAGCATTTT. This chain uses TRBV18 with TRBJ1-5; D not certain. The germline V gene has CDR1 KGHSH and CDR2 LQKENI. The CDR3 is 16 amino acids. Trimming took 3 bases from V and 7 from J, leaving 19 bases between them. Full variable domain (rest looked up from reference TRBV18 and TRBJ1-5): NAGVMQNPRHLVRRRGQEARLRCSPMKGHSHVYWYRQLPEEGLKFMVYLQKENIIDESGMPKERFSAEFPKEGPSILRIQQVVRGDSAAYFCASSPRPALLEQPQHFGDGTRLSIL.